This T cell receptor (beta chain) is from a study of regulatory T cells in long-lasting Graves disease. This clonotype was recorded at least ten times. Its antigen remains unknown. Findings of the study overall: Segments TRBV28, TRBJ1-2 and TRBJ2-5 showed preferential usage in persistent disease.

According to the study, TCR beta libraries were built with iRepertoire HTBI primers and CDR3-region Arm-PCR. One entry per CDR3 protein results from TCRdb running MiXCR on the multiplex PCR reads. This sample has hundreds of thousands of distinct CDR3 sequences; approximately 15% occur once, and the top ten carry under 20%. The CDR3 totals 12 residues. The germline gives CDR1 GTSNPN, CDR2 SVGIG (reference sequence). V was clipped by 3 bases and J by 3 bases, with 9 bases between them. As for time point: newly diagnosed GD, antithyroid drugs for less than 3 months. PBMC-derived RNA was used for the TCR library. These data were also filed under a second study, of T cells in Graves' hyperthyroidism and ophthalmopathy. That source notes: Most clonotypes expanded in the thyroid (above 0.001) were also present in blood.

This TCR was recovered from a woman in her 30s with Graves disease. J is TRBJ2-7 and V is TRBV30; perhaps TRBD2 as D (6 bases). Sequencing used peripheral blood mononuclear cells (PBMCs), obtained at new diagnosis, from a patient treated with antithyroid drugs. The CDR3 loop is CAWRTRHYEQYF. The CDR3 nucleotides read TGTGCCTGGAGGACTAGACACTACGAGCAGTACTTC. The variable domain in full, completed from reference TRBV30 and TRBJ2-7, reads SQTIHQWPATLVQPVGSPLSLECTVEGTSNPNLYWYRQAAGRGLQLLFYSVGIGQISSEVPQNLSASRPQDRQFILSSKKLLLSDSGFYLCAWRTRHYEQYFGPGTRLTVT.